A single sample is the source of the 6 T cell receptor beta chains below, sequenced in a study of PD-1 blockade in classical Hodgkin lymphoma. Method: immunoSEQ multiplex PCR; TCRdb's copy keeps in-frame clones and lacks some. This table has just under 65,000 clones, roughly nine tenths appearing once. The time point was: cycle 4 day 1 (C4D1), after 5 to 7 weeks of nivolumab. With no exception, relapse followed autologous stem cell transplantation in all patients, and brentuximab vedotin exposure varied. The starting material was peripheral blood mononuclear cells (PBMCs), obtained before the fourth cycle of nivolumab. The source is a human donor with classical Hodgkin lymphoma.

The chain recombines TRBV2 with TRBJ2-5, with 10 bases aligning to TRBD1. J was trimmed by 5 bases and V by 5 bases; bases with no gene match: 14. Germline assignment: CDR1 SNHLY and CDR2 FYNNEI. The CDR3 length is 17 residues. CDR3 DNA: TGTGCCAGCAGTAGTAGGACAGGGGGTATCTTATCGGAGACCCAGTACTTC. Translated: CASSSRTGGILSETQYF. The full variable domain, in which reference TRBV2 and TRBJ2-5 provide the parts outside the CDR3, is EPEVTQTPSHQVTQMGQEVILRCVPISNHLYFYWYRQILGQKVEFLVSFYNNEISEKSEIFDDQFSVERPDGSNFTLKIRSTKLEDSAMYFCASSSRTGGILSETQYFGPGTRLLVL.

CDR3 coding DNA: TGCGCCAGCGTGGGGGGGGCTTTCGCAGATACGCAGTATTTT. It codes for CASVGGAFADTQYF. The V call is TRBV4-1, the J call TRBJ2-3, with D perhaps matching TRBD2 (7 bases). Germline V gene sequence: CDR1 MGHRA, CDR2 YSYEKL. This CDR3 contains 14 residues. V was clipped by 8 bases and J by 4 bases, with 16 bases between them.

For the CDR3, the DNA is TGTGCCTGGAGTATAAGCGGGGGGGCACACGAGCAGTACTTC. This sequence encodes CAWSISGGAHEQYF. The rearrangement links TRBV30 to TRBJ2-7; 10 bases are shared with TRBD2. V was pared by 2 bases and J by 5 bases, with 6 bases of the junction left unmatched. This CDR3 has 14 residues. Germline V CDR1 and CDR2: GTSNPN, SVGIG (reference sequence).

The V and J genes are TRBV6-1 and TRBJ1-5; perhaps TRBD1 as D (5 bases). Trimming left V 1 base short and J 4 bases short, with 11 bases between. This CDR3 spans 15 amino acids. Per the germline V gene, CDR1 is MNHNS and CDR2 is SASEGT. CDR3 nucleotides: TGTGCCAGCAGTGAAGTGGGGGTAATGAATCAGCCCCAGCATTTT. Encoded protein: CASSEVGVMNQPQHF.

V usage is TRBV5-1 and J usage is TRBJ1-6; D might be TRBD1 (5 bases). V was cut by 6 bases and J by 0 bases, with 13 bases left in between. Germline V gene data show CDR1 as SGHRS and CDR2 as YFSETQ. The CDR3 has 16 residues. CDR3 sequence reads: CASTGGRNSYNSPLHF. As DNA, the CDR3 is TGCGCCAGCACCGGGGGACGGAACTCCTATAATTCACCCCTCCACTTT.

V is TRBV5-6 and J is TRBJ2-7; the D gene is possibly TRBD2 (5 bases). CDR3 length: 15 amino acids. Germline lookup yields CDR1 SGHDT and CDR2 YYEEEE. With 1 base removed from V and 9 bases from J, the gap between germline ends came to 20 bases. The CDR3 sequence: CASSLYLGDYERQYF. For the CDR3, the DNA is TGTGCCAGCAGCTTGTACCTAGGCGACTACGAGCGGCAGTACTTC.